The 8 T cell receptor beta chains below were found in one sample sequenced in a study of regulatory T cells in long-lasting Graves disease. Noted time point: newly diagnosed GD, antithyroid drugs for less than 3 months. From RNA extracted from PBMCs, the TCR library was made. CDR3 regions were amplified by Arm-PCR using iRepertoire HTBI primers to build TCR beta libraries. TCRdb reprocessed the multiplex PCR reads with MiXCR, giving one entry per CDR3 protein. Of over 350,000 distinct CDR3 sequences in the sample, about 15% were seen once. The same data also contributed to another study, on T cells in Graves' hyperthyroidism and ophthalmopathy.

The specimen comprised peripheral blood mononuclear cells (PBMCs), sampled at new diagnosis, from a patient treated with antithyroid drugs. Receptors originate from a middle-aged woman with Graves disease.

The table lists this clonotype with many counts. V gene TRBV12-3 or TRBV12-4 combines with J gene TRBJ1-1, with D perhaps matching TRBD1 (5 bases). This CDR3 comprises 14 residues. The V end lost 7 bases, the J end lost 0 bases, and 12 bases lay between the germline ends. CDR3 loop: CASNSDRMNTEAFF. The CDR3 DNA sequence: TGTGCCAGCAACTCTGACAGAATGAACACTGAAGCTTTCTTT.

This clonotype showed up many times. The chain employs TRBV6-1 and TRBJ1-2; D not resolved. The V end lost 2 bases, the J end lost 5 bases, and 15 bases lay between the germline ends. The germline CDR1 and CDR2 sequences are MNHNS and SASEGT. This CDR3 comprises 15 residues. This CDR3 is CASSEIPGQSYGYTF. CDR3 bases: TGTGCCAGCAGTGAAATTCCGGGTCAGTCTTATGGCTACACCTTC.

This clonotype appeared a few times. The chain joins TRBV11-3 to TRBJ2-1; 14 nucleotides line up with TRBD2. CDR1 and CDR2 (germline): SGHNT, YENEEA. Losses at the gene ends were 1 base for V and 14 bases for J; bases not matched to a gene: 13. The CDR3 covers 17 residues. CDR3 sequence reads: CASSLAPGTSGGHLEFF. CDR3 in DNA: TGTGCCAGCAGCTTAGCCCCAGGGACTAGCGGGGGACATCTTGAGTTCTTC.

The table lists this clonotype with many counts. The chain recombines TRBV28 with TRBJ1-5; no definite D call. Germline V gene data show CDR1 as MDHEN and CDR2 as SYDVKM. Trimming cost V 2 bases and J 6 bases, with 14 bases left between them. The CDR3 loop spans 15 amino acids. CDR3: CASSLSSPGSQPQHF. The CDR3 region has the DNA TGTGCCAGCAGTTTAAGTAGCCCGGGAAGTCAGCCCCAGCATTTT.

In its sample, this clonotype was seen many times. The rearrangement links TRBV15 to TRBJ2-7; 9 nucleotides line up with TRBD1. J lost 3 bases, V lost 0 bases, and 9 bases had no gene match. The CDR3 has 17 residues. CDR1 and CDR2 from the germline V gene are LNHNV and YYDKDF (reference sequence). CDR3 bases: TGTGCCACCAGCAGAGAAAGGTCGACAGGGGGTTTCTACGAGCAGTACTTC. Translating it yields CATSRERSTGGFYEQYF. Together with reference TRBV15 and TRBJ2-7, the CDR3 gives the full variable domain: DAMVIQNPRYQVTQFGKPVTLSCSQTLNHNVMYWYQQKSSQAPKLLFHYYDKDFNNEADTPDNFQSRRPNTSFCFLDIRSPGLGDTAMYLCATSRERSTGGFYEQYFGPGTRLTVT.

The sample holds many counts of this clonotype. The chain is built from TRBV20-1 and TRBJ2-1; D not resolved. Trimming removed 1 base from V and 5 bases from J, with 9 bases in between. This CDR3 has 13 residues. CDR1 is DFQATT, CDR2 SNEGSKA, per germline (reference sequence). The CDR3 loop reads CSARGRQDNEQFF. The CDR3 DNA reads as TGCAGTGCTAGAGGCCGTCAAGACAATGAGCAGTTCTTC.

This clonotype appeared a few times. J is TRBJ2-3 and V is TRBV7-3; 7 nucleotides match TRBD2. CDR1 SGHTA and CDR2 FQGTGA come from the germline V gene. V lost 5 bases, J lost 6 bases, and 17 bases stayed unmatched. The CDR3 has 17 amino acids. The CDR3 spells CASSAYKVAGAGDTQYF. CDR3 nucleotides: TGTGCCAGCAGCGCCTATAAGGTTGCGGGAGCGGGTGATACGCAGTATTTT.

The sample holds one count of this clonotype. Its ends do not fully match the called genes, so a read error is possible. The chain uses TRBV14 and TRBJ1-1; possibly TRBD1 for D (6 bases). The germline CDR1 and CDR2 sequences are SGHDN and FVKESK. The CDR3 has 16 amino acids. CDR3 nucleotide sequence: TGTGCCAGCGGCCAAGATCGTCAGGGGATGAACACTGAAGCTTTCTTT. Protein product: CASGQDRQGMNTEAFF.